The 7 T cell receptor beta chains below come from one sample, sequenced in a study of shared clonotypes between healthy human individuals. Assay: immunoSEQ multiplex PCR; the TCRdb copy retains only in-frame clones and omits some. The sample lists 400,000 to 600,000 clones, almost 80% occurring once. The sequenced material came from PBMCs. Receptors originate from a woman aged 40 to 55 in good health. Some clones in this sample may be carry-over from other donors' samples.

This clone was recorded once. For the CDR3, the DNA is TGTGCCAGCAGCCAAGGGCACCCGAACACCGGGGAGCTGTTTTTT. Protein product: CASSQGHPNTGELFF. V usage is TRBV14 and J usage is TRBJ2-2; D gene ambiguous. The CDR3 has 15 residues. V was shortened by 1 base and J by 0 bases, with 6 bases between the two germline ends. Germline CDR1 reads SGHDN; CDR2 reads FVKESK. Combining the CDR3 with reference TRBV14 and TRBJ2-2 gives the whole variable domain EAGVTQFPSHSVIEKGQTVTLRCDPISGHDNLYWYRRVMGKEIKFLLHFVKESKQDESGMPNNRFLAERTGGTYSTLKVQPAELEDSGVYFCASSQGHPNTGELFFGEGSRLTVL.

The CDR3 is CASSLQLFGTDTQYF. The DNA of the CDR3 is TGCGCCAGCAGCTTACAGTTGTTTGGCACAGATACGCAGTATTTT. J is TRBJ2-3 and V is TRBV5-1; no firm D call. Between the trimmed V and J ends, which lost 2 bases and 1 base, there was a span of 11 bases. The CDR3 sequence is 15 residues long. Germline lookup yields CDR1 SGHRS and CDR2 YFSETQ.

About this clone itself: A much bigger clone sits one base away, suggesting this may be a read error. The V call is TRBV4-3, the J call TRBJ2-3; D is ambiguous. The CDR3 is 17 residues long. Germline loops: CDR1 LGHNA, CDR2 YSLEER. V was clipped by 0 bases and J by 0 bases, with 13 bases between them. CDR3 region: CASSQDRAASSTDTQYF. The CDR3 nucleotides read TGCGCCAGCAGCCAAGATCGGGCTGCATCTAGCACAGATACGCAGTATTTT.

The chain links TRBV30 to TRBJ2-1; 7 positions agree with TRBD2. This CDR3 region has 17 residues. V was pared by 5 bases and J by 7 bases, with 20 bases of the junction left unmatched. CDR1 GTSNPN and CDR2 SVGIG come from the germline V gene (reference sequence). The CDR3 DNA reads TGTGCCTGGGGGGGTGGAGTGGCGGGAGTCCTGCGGAATGAGCAGTTCTTC. Translation gives CAWGGGVAGVLRNEQFF. The full variable domain, its missing parts supplied by reference TRBV30 and TRBJ2-1, is SQTIHQWPATLVQPVGSPLSLECTVEGTSNPNLYWYRQAAGRGLQLLFYSVGIGQISSEVPQNLSASRPQDRQFILSSKKLLLSDSGFYLCAWGGGVAGVLRNEQFFGPGTRLTVL.

J is TRBJ2-1 and V is TRBV5-1; TRBD2 is a possible D gene (7 bases). The V end was cut by 4 bases, the J end by 5 bases, with 31 bases between. CDR1 and CDR2 from the germline V gene are SGHRS and YFSETQ. This CDR3 region has 20 residues. The CDR3 nucleotides are TGCGCCAGCAGCCCGGCACAGGGTAGGCCCCGGTGGGAGGGCCACAATGAGCAGTTCTTC. This codes for CASSPAQGRPRWEGHNEQFF. Full variable domain (rest looked up from reference TRBV5-1 and TRBJ2-1): KAGVTQTPRYLIKTRGQQVTLSCSPISGHRSVSWYQQTPGQGLQFLFEYFSETQRNKGNFPGRFSGRQFSNSRSEMNVSTLELGDSALYLCASSPAQGRPRWEGHNEQFFGPGTRLTVL.

In nucleotides, the CDR3 is TGTGCCAGCCAGACTAGCGGGAACTACAATGAGCAGTTCTTC. As protein: CASQTSGNYNEQFF. The chain has TRBV9 and TRBJ2-1, with 11 bases identical to TRBD2. The germline V gene has CDR1 SGDLS and CDR2 YYNGEE. Unmatched junction bases numbered 3, after V lost 7 bases and J lost 3 bases. The CDR3 sequence is 14 residues long.

The chain links TRBV6-5 to TRBJ2-5; a weak D match, TRBD2 (6 bases). Germline CDR1 MNHEY, CDR2 SVGAGI. Trimming left V 5 bases short and J 5 bases short, with 12 bases between. The CDR3 is made up of 13 amino acids. CDR3 protein: CASSRQSGETQYF. In DNA form, the CDR3 reads TGTGCCAGCAGTCGACAGAGCGGGGAGACCCAGTACTTC.